This TCR beta chain was sequenced in a study of T cells of healthy individuals. Each CDR3 protein is one row after TCRdb ran MiXCR on the 5' RACE reads. The sample includes 45,000 to 60,000 distinct CDR3 sequences, under 15% of them seen just once. Trimming took off 1 base at V and 8 bases at J, with 20 bases between the two ends. CDR1 is MGHRA, CDR2 YSYEKL, per germline. The CDR3 is 16 residues long. The clonotype originates from a human donor in good health. This chain uses TRBV4-1 with TRBJ1-2; D perhaps matches TRBD1 (5 bases). CDR3 protein: CASSQGTGQGKGGYTF. In DNA form, the CDR3 reads TGCGCCAGCAGCCAAGGGACCGGGCAGGGAAAGGGGGGCTACACCTTC.